Listed here are 24 T cell receptor beta chains from one sample, sequenced in a study of blood T cells in healthy people across ages. The use of a sample-barcoded 5' primer and a J-beta primer mix characterized a second PCR of roughly 7 to 11 cycles. TCRdb used MiXCR to reprocess the 5' RACE reads, holding one entry per CDR3 protein. The sample lists around 970,000 distinct CDR3 sequences, roughly 47% seen once, with about 22% in the top ten. The sample was blood. All receptors come from a woman aged 55-70 years in good health.

The chain joins TRBV6-6 to TRBJ2-4; D possibly uses TRBD1 or TRBD2 (6 bases each). With the DNA end fitting TRBJ2-7 better, the J assignment may be wrong. Germline CDR1 and CDR2: MNHNY and SVGAGI (reference sequence). The CDR3 sequence is 15 residues long. As DNA, the CDR3 is TGTGCCAGCAAGAACCGGGGGCACCGGTATTACGAGCAGTACTTC. Translating it yields CASKNRGHRYYEQYF.

The chain employs TRBV7-9 and TRBJ2-7; 8 bases map to TRBD1. V trimming: 5 bases; J trimming: 3 bases; junction bases outside the gene matches: 9. This CDR3 region has 15 residues. CDR1 and CDR2 (germline): SEHNR, FQNEAQ (reference sequence). The CDR3 protein is CASSPYDRGLYEQYF. The CDR3 DNA sequence: TGTGCCAGCAGCCCGTACGACAGGGGCCTCTACGAGCAGTACTTC.

This clonotype has just a few counts. This rearrangement joins TRBV4-2 to TRBJ1-5; D unresolved. The V gene lost 1 base and the J gene lost 3 bases, with 7 bases spanning the gap. Looked up from germline, CDR1 is LGHNA and CDR2 is YNFKEQ. The CDR3 extends over 14 amino acids. DNA of the CDR3: TGTGCCAGCAGCCAAGGAACGGACAATCAGCCCCAGCATTTT. Translated, it gives CASSQGTDNQPQHF.

The chain uses TRBV27 and TRBJ2-5, with 14 positions matching TRBD2. The J call is in doubt because the DNA end fits TRBJ2-7 better. Germline CDR1 reads MNHEY; CDR2 reads SMNVEV (reference sequence). CDR3 length: 16 residues. The CDR3 DNA reads TGTGCCAGCAGTCCAGGGACTAGCGGGAGCTGGAACGAGCAGTACTTC. Encoded protein: CASSPGTSGSWNEQYF.

This clonotype appeared many times. CDR3 in DNA: TGCAGCGTCTGCCCGGACAGGGCCCACGAGCAGTACTTC. It is translated as CSVCPDRAHEQYF. The V and J genes are TRBV29-1 and TRBJ2-7, with TRBD1 matching 8 bases. Germline CDR1 reads SQVTM; CDR2 reads ANQGSEA. The CDR3 loop spans 13 amino acids. J lost 5 bases, V lost 6 bases, and 9 bases had no gene match.

J is TRBJ1-6 and V is TRBV20-1; no firm D call. Trimming cost V 0 bases and J 7 bases, with 10 bases left between them. The germline gives CDR1 DFQATT, CDR2 SNEGSKA (reference sequence). The CDR3 is 14 amino acids. CDR3 sequence (DNA): TGCAGTGCTAGAGACGGGCTTGAAAATTCACCCCTCCACTTT. Its translation is CSARDGLENSPLHF.

This clonotype has just one count. The rearrangement uses TRBV7-3 and TRBJ2-4; no clear D. Germline V gene sequence: CDR1 SGHTA, CDR2 FQGTGA. With 4 bases removed from V and 13 bases from J, the gap between germline ends came to 14 bases. This CDR3 contains 12 residues. DNA for the CDR3: TGTGCCAGCAGCTCCCCTGAAACCGCCCAGTACTTC. Translation gives CASSSPETAQYF. The variable domain in full, completed from reference TRBV7-3 and TRBJ2-4, reads GAGVSQTPSNKVTEKGKYVELRCDPISGHTALYWYRQSLGQGPEFLIYFQGTGAADDSGLPNDRFFAVRPEGSVSTLKIQRTERGDSAVYLCASSSPETAQYFGAGTRLSVL.

The chain uses TRBV27 and TRBJ2-6; TRBD1 matches at 7 bases. The V and J ends lost 6 bases and 5 bases, in that order; junction bases with no gene match: 4. Germline V gene sequence: CDR1 MNHEY, CDR2 SMNVEV (reference sequence). CDR3 length: 14 residues. The CDR3 DNA is TGTGCCAGCAGACCGGGACAGTGGGCCAACGTCCTGACTTTC. This sequence encodes CASRPGQWANVLTF. Full variable domain (rest looked up from reference TRBV27 and TRBJ2-6): EAQVTQNPRYLITVTGKKLTVTCSQNMNHEYMSWYRQDPGLGLRQIYYSMNVEVTDKGDVPEGYKVSRKEKRNFPLILESPSPNQTSLYFCASRPGQWANVLTFGAGSRLTVL.

V gene TRBV5-1 combines with J gene TRBJ2-1, with 7 bases matching TRBD1. V trimming: 3 bases; J trimming: 1 base; junction bases outside the gene matches: 4. Germline values: CDR1 SGHRS, CDR2 YFSETQ. The CDR3 loop spans 15 amino acids. The CDR3 DNA is TGCGCCAGCAGCTCCCAACAGGGGTCCTACAATGAGCAGTTCTTC. Protein product: CASSSQQGSYNEQFF.

This clonotype was recorded only once. The chain is built from TRBV5-6 and TRBJ2-3, with D unresolved. Germline V gene data show CDR1 as SGHDT and CDR2 as YYEEEE. The CDR3 spans 15 residues. The V end was cut by 7 bases, the J end by 2 bases, with 17 bases between. The CDR3 sequence: CASAFRPPNTDTQYF. In DNA, the CDR3 is TGTGCCAGCGCCTTTCGCCCGCCGAACACAGATACGCAGTATTTT.

The chain couples TRBV7-2 to TRBJ2-1; D call uncertain. The germline gives CDR1 SGHTA, CDR2 FQGNSA. Trimming left V 5 bases short and J 0 bases short, with 11 bases between. The CDR3 loop spans 15 amino acids. Here the CDR3 reads CASSRTPSSYNEQFF. The DNA of the CDR3 is TGTGCCAGCAGCCGGACCCCGAGCTCCTACAATGAGCAGTTCTTC.

The chain joins TRBV4-3 to TRBJ2-5, with 7 nucleotides matching TRBD1. The J call may be in error: the DNA end matches TRBJ2-7 better. CDR1 and CDR2 from the germline V gene are LGHNA and YSLEER. The CDR3 sequence is 15 residues long. CDR3 DNA: TGCGCCAGCAGCCAAGACGACAGGGCCTCCTACGAGCAGTACTTC. Its translation is CASSQDDRASYEQYF.

This clonotype appeared a few times. The chain uses TRBV27 and TRBJ2-3; D is undetermined. This CDR3 region has 13 residues. Germline V lookup: CDR1 MNHEY, CDR2 SMNVEV (reference sequence). Trimming shortened V by 6 bases and J by 6 bases, and 13 bases separated the two germline ends. CDR3 region: CASRIRGLDTQYF. Written as DNA, the CDR3 is TGTGCCAGCAGAATTCGCGGCTTGGATACGCAGTATTTT.

About this clonotype itself: A read error may produce the germline difference seen at one junction end. The CDR3 region is CSASGTGYEYEQNF. The CDR3, as DNA: TGCAGTGCTTCCGGGACAGGGTATGAATACGAGCAGAACTTC. The chain has TRBV20-1 and TRBJ2-5; 9 nucleotides align to TRBD1. Germline V CDR1 and CDR2: DFQATT, SNEGSKA (reference sequence). The CDR3 consists of 14 residues.

This clonotype was seen a few times. The genes are TRBV15 and TRBJ2-3; a possible D gene is TRBD2 (5 bases). V shed 4 bases and J shed 5 bases, with 13 bases lying between them. This CDR3 region has 14 residues. Germline V gene lookup returns CDR1 LNHNV and CDR2 YYDKDF (reference sequence). The CDR3 bases are TGTGCCACCAGCACGGGGTCCCACCTAGATACGCAGTATTTT. Amino acids: CATSTGSHLDTQYF.

The rearrangement links TRBV20-1 to TRBJ1-1; D gene ambiguous. Looked up from germline, CDR1 is DFQATT and CDR2 is SNEGSKA (reference sequence). The CDR3 loop spans 14 amino acids. Between the trimmed V and J ends, which lost 6 bases and 4 bases, there was a span of 18 bases. This CDR3 is CSASVGGVSTEAFF. The CDR3 nucleotides read TGCAGTGCCTCGGTGGGAGGTGTGAGCACTGAAGCTTTCTTT.

The chain couples TRBV28 to TRBJ2-2, with 11 bases matching TRBD1. This CDR3 is 17 amino acids long. The ends lost 4 bases at V and 5 bases at J; junction bases unmatched: 9. Germline lookup yields CDR1 MDHEN and CDR2 SYDVKM. In DNA form, the CDR3 reads TGTGCCAGCAGTTACACCAGGACAGGGGGCTGGACCGGGGAGCTGTTTTTT. Its protein is CASSYTRTGGWTGELFF.

The V gene is TRBV14, the J gene TRBJ2-4, with a tentative D call TRBD1 (6 bases). The DNA end favors TRBJ2-7, so the J call may be wrong. The CDR3 consists of 14 residues. Looked up from germline, CDR1 is SGHDN and CDR2 is FVKESK. The CDR3 DNA is TGTGCCAGCAGCAAGAGAGGGGGAATGGTCGAGCAGTACTTC. It specifies CASSKRGGMVEQYF.

Turning to this clonotype: One junction end does not reproduce the germline sequence, and a read error may be involved. The V gene is TRBV9, the J gene TRBJ2-1; TRBD2 agrees at 10 bases. Germline CDR1 is SGDLS and CDR2 is YYNGEE. The CDR3 is made up of 17 amino acids. The CDR3 sequence: CASSPSASGSSYNERFF. The CDR3 nucleotides are TGTGCCAGCAGCCCGTCAGCTAGCGGGAGCTCCTACAATGAGCGGTTCTTC.

A single count supports this clonotype. V is TRBV5-1 and J is TRBJ2-1; 8 bases match TRBD1. Losses at the gene ends were 1 base for V and 12 bases for J; bases not matched to a gene: 6. CDR1 SGHRS and CDR2 YFSETQ come from the germline V gene. The CDR3 sequence is 13 residues long. The CDR3 DNA reads TGCGCCAGCAGCTTGTCAGGGGGCGATCGGCAGTTCTTC. Translating gives CASSLSGGDRQFF.

This chain uses TRBV18 with TRBJ2-7, with 7 bases that match TRBD2. CDR3 size: 14 residues. J was trimmed by 3 bases and V by 3 bases; bases with no gene match: 5. Germline V CDR1 and CDR2: KGHSH, LQKENI. The CDR3 protein is CASSPRERNYEQYF. In nucleotides, the CDR3 is TGTGCCAGCTCACCGCGGGAGAGGAACTACGAGCAGTACTTC.

V is TRBV18 and J is TRBJ2-1, with TRBD2 as a possible D gene (6 bases). Between the trimmed V and J ends, which lost 8 bases and 7 bases, there was a span of 12 bases. The germline CDR1 and CDR2 sequences are KGHSH and LQKENI. The CDR3 loop spans 12 amino acids. In DNA, the CDR3 is TGTGCCAGCGCAACACGGGAGAATGAGCAGTTCTTC. Translated, it gives CASATRENEQFF. Full variable domain (outside the CDR3, taken from reference TRBV18 and TRBJ2-1): NAGVMQNPRHLVRRRGQEARLRCSPMKGHSHVYWYRQLPEEGLKFMVYLQKENIIDESGMPKERFSAEFPKEGPSILRIQQVVRGDSAAYFCASATRENEQFFGPGTRLTVL.

The chain's CDR3 is CASSQDYGTAQETQYF. In DNA form, the CDR3 reads TGCGCCAGCAGCCAAGATTACGGGACAGCCCAAGAGACCCAGTACTTC. The V and J genes are TRBV4-1 and TRBJ2-5; 7 bases match TRBD1. The CDR3 runs to 16 residues. The V gene's germline CDR1 is MGHRA and CDR2 YSYEKL. J gave up 1 base and V 0 bases, and 5 bases lay outside the gene matches.

V is TRBV27 and J is TRBJ1-2; 7 nucleotides match TRBD1. V was clipped by 6 bases and J by 8 bases; unmatched bases: 12. The CDR3 is 14 residues long. CDR1 is MNHEY, CDR2 SMNVEV, per germline (reference sequence). The CDR3 sequence: CASRNSDRDSGYTF. The CDR3 region has the DNA TGTGCCAGCAGAAACTCAGACAGGGATTCGGGCTACACCTTC.